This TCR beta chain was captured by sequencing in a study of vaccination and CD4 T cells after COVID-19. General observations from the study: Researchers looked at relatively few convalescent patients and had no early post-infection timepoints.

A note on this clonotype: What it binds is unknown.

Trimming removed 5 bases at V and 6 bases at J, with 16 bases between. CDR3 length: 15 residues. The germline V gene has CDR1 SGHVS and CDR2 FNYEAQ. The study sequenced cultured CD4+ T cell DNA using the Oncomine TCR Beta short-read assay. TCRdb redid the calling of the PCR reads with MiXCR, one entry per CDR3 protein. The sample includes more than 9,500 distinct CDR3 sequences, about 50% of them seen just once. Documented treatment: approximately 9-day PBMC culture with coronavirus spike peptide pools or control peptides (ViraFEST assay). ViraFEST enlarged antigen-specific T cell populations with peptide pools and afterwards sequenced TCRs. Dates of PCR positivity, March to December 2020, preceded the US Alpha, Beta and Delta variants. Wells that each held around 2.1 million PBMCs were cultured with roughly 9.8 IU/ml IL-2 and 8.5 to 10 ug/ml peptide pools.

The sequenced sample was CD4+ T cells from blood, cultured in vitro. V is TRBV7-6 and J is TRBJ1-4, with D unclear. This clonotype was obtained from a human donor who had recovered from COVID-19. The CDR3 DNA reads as TGTGCCAGCAGCCCCTGGCCGAGTAGGGATGAAAAACTGTTTTTT. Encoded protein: CASSPWPSRDEKLFF.